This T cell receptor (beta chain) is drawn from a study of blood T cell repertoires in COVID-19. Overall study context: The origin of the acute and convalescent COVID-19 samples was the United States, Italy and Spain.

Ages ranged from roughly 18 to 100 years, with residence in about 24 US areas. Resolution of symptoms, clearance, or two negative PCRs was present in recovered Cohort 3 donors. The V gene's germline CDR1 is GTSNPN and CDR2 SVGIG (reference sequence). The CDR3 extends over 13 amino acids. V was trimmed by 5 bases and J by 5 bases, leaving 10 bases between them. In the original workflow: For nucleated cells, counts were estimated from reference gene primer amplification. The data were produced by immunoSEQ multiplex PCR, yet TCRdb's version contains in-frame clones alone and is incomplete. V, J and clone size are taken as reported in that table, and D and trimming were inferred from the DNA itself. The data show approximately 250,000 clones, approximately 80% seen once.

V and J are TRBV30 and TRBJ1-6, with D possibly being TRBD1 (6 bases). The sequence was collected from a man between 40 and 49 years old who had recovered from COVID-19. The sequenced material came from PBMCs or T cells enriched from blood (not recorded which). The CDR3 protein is CAWARQDNSPLHF. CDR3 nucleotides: TGTGCCTGGGCCCGACAGGATAATTCACCCCTCCACTTT.